Listed below are T cell receptor beta chains from one sample, sequenced in a study of beta chain bispecific antibodies for T cell cancers. TCRdb reanalysed the 5' RACE reads using MiXCR and keeps one entry per CDR3 protein. The sample lists thousands of distinct CDR3 sequences; about 2% were seen once. Antigen specificity for these receptors is unknown. The source material was T cells from a healthy donor cultured with Jurkat leukemia cells, sampled from a culture containing an anti-CD19 bispecific antibody. All receptors come from a human donor in good health. Some clones in this sample may be carry-over from other donors' samples. Each CDR3 is given with its conserved first and last residue. Only part of the rows carry a size: once, few, many, or a class if the clone is expanded.

clone_size: many; v_call: TRBV7-2; cdr3_aa: CASSPTGTSGDEQYF
clone_size: many; v_call: TRBV27; cdr3_aa: CASSAGTGTYEQYF
clone_size: .; v_call: TRBV19; cdr3_aa: CASSMGDEQFF
clone_size: many; v_call: TRBV10-1; cdr3_aa: CATPGGTPNNEQFF
clone_size: many; v_call: TRBV13; cdr3_aa: CASSSPSGGHEQYF
clone_size: many; v_call: TRBV5-1; cdr3_aa: CASSLGPSTGNLFQPQHF
clone_size: many; v_call: TRBV6-5; cdr3_aa: CASSPGVGELFF
clone_size: few; v_call: TRBV7-2; cdr3_aa: CASSSRGGANNEKLFF
clone_size: many; v_call: TRBV29-1; cdr3_aa: CSVEDNHGELFF
clone_size: .; v_call: TRBV5-6; cdr3_aa: CASSPGVLEQFF
clone_size: many; v_call: TRBV6-5; cdr3_aa: CASSQGDRKVVGELFF
clone_size: many; v_call: TRBV5-5; cdr3_aa: CASSLQSGNHEQYF
clone_size: many; v_call: TRBV5-1; cdr3_aa: CASSLRQGSYNEQFF
clone_size: few; v_call: TRBV12-3/TRBV12-4; cdr3_aa: CASREFVTGELFF
clone_size: many; v_call: TRBV18; cdr3_aa: CASSPLASDYEQYF
clone_size: many; v_call: TRBV9; cdr3_aa: CASSGSPGYTF
clone_size: many; v_call: TRBV4-2; cdr3_aa: CASRPLGAANTGELFF
clone_size: .; v_call: TRBV30; cdr3_aa: CAWSVIGAGELFF
clone_size: many; v_call: TRBV2; cdr3_aa: CASSGTAGWDGYTF
clone_size: many; v_call: TRBV7-9; cdr3_aa: CASSLGGTGNSYGYTF
clone_size: medium-sized; v_call: TRBV18; cdr3_aa: CASGTGGYEQYF
clone_size: .; v_call: TRBV5-4; cdr3_aa: CASSLGNSPLHF
clone_size: many; v_call: TRBV7-9; cdr3_aa: CASTMAGQETQYF
clone_size: many; v_call: TRBV20-1; cdr3_aa: CSATTTGRGTEAFF